One sample yielded the 22 T cell receptor beta chains listed below, sequenced in a study of cytomegalovirus exposure and HLA in healthy donors (dated by TCRdb to 2016 to 2017). Preparation of the library involved the immunoSEQ multiplex PCR assay. This immuneACCESS table, as held by TCRdb, lists in-frame sequences with V and J called but not all clones. Of the missing ones, under half trace to an unresolved V gene in checked studies; the others have no known cause. In this sample the table shows 97,000 or so clones, roughly 95% of which occur a single time. The ten largest make up 0.89% of the sample. Sequencing was done on a sample of PBMCs. These receptors were obtained from a woman aged 18-29 years in good health and CMV-seronegative.

The V gene is TRBV30, the J gene TRBJ1-2, with 10 bases lining up with TRBD1. The V gene end was trimmed by 3 bases and the J gene end by 8 bases; junction bases not matched to a gene: 12. CDR3 size: 15 residues. Germline V gives CDR1 GTSNPN, CDR2 SVGIG (reference sequence). Written as DNA, the CDR3 is TGTGCCTGGAGAGAAAAGGGACAGGGGTTCCGCGGCTACACCTTC. This gives the protein CAWREKGQGFRGYTF.

CDR3 amino acids: CASSPNHPGDYEQYF. The CDR3, as DNA: TGTGCCAGCTCACCCAACCATCCGGGGGACTACGAGCAGTACTTC. The chain couples TRBV18 to TRBJ2-7; D is perhaps TRBD2 (6 bases). The CDR3 contains 15 residues. V was trimmed by 3 bases and J by 3 bases, leaving 15 bases between them. Germline V gene data show CDR1 as KGHSH and CDR2 as LQKENI.

V usage is TRBV11-2 and J usage is TRBJ2-3; TRBD2 matches at 10 bases. Losses at the gene ends were 7 bases for V and 11 bases for J; bases not matched to a gene: 18. This CDR3 contains 16 residues. Germline values: CDR1 SGHAT, CDR2 FQNNGV. The DNA for the CDR3 is TGTGCCAGCACCCATGCGGTAGCGGGAGGCCCGGGGGGGCAGTATTTT. Its protein product is CASTHAVAGGPGGQYF.

This clone has a single count. The rearrangement uses TRBV27 and TRBJ2-7, with D possibly matching TRBD2 (6 bases). V lost 4 bases and J 4 bases, leaving 17 bases between the germline ends. Looked up from germline, CDR1 is MNHEY and CDR2 is SMNVEV (reference sequence). The CDR3 covers 15 residues. The CDR3 DNA is TGTGCCAGCAGTTCGCGCCCCGGGGGAGGATACGAGCAGTACTTC. It encodes CASSSRPGGGYEQYF.

V and J are TRBV25-1 and TRBJ2-1; tentative D call: TRBD2 (5 bases). The CDR3 sequence is 14 residues long. V lost 6 bases, J lost 9 bases, and 18 bases lay in between. Germline CDR1 and CDR2: MGHDK and SYGVNS. The CDR3 is CASSPSMRAIEQFF. For the CDR3, the DNA is TGTGCCAGCAGCCCGTCCATGAGGGCCATTGAGCAGTTCTTC.

The chain recombines TRBV6-6 with TRBJ1-3; D remains ambiguous. CDR1 is MNHNY, CDR2 SVGAGI, per germline (reference sequence). This CDR3 contains 16 residues. V lost 0 bases and J 5 bases, leaving 14 bases between the germline ends. This CDR3 reads CASSYSLVTDRNTIYF. Written as DNA, the CDR3 is TGTGCCAGCAGTTACTCTCTAGTCACCGACCGAAACACCATATATTTT.

The chain combines TRBV5-1 with TRBJ2-3, with a weak D call TRBD2 (6 bases). Germline V gene sequence: CDR1 SGHRS, CDR2 YFSETQ. CDR3 size: 16 residues. Trimming removed 8 bases from V and 2 bases from J, with 21 bases in between. For the CDR3, the DNA is TGCGCCAGGGTAAACCCGACTAGTCCACCCACAGATACGCAGTATTTT. This codes for CARVNPTSPPTDTQYF.

This chain links TRBV5-6 with TRBJ1-2; 7 positions agree with TRBD1. CDR1 and CDR2 (germline): SGHDT, YYEEEE. The CDR3 contains 15 residues. With V trimmed by 1 base and J by 1 base, 4 bases remained unmatched. The CDR3 protein is CASSLFDRDNYGYTF. Written as DNA, the CDR3 is TGTGCCAGCAGCTTGTTTGACAGGGATAACTATGGCTACACCTTC.

This chain links TRBV7-9 with TRBJ1-4; D possibly corresponds to TRBD1 (6 bases). Germline CDR1 reads SEHNR; CDR2 reads FQNEAQ (reference sequence). The CDR3 totals 17 residues. With 4 bases removed from V and 4 bases from J, the gap between germline ends came to 19 bases. CDR3: CASSSPMRGAYNEKLFF. As DNA, the CDR3 is TGTGCCAGCAGCTCCCCCATGCGGGGGGCATATAATGAAAAACTGTTTTTT.

The gene calls are TRBV19 and TRBJ1-5; a possible D gene is TRBD1 (6 bases). V was clipped by 8 bases and J by 5 bases, with 16 bases between them. Germline-derived CDR1 and CDR2 are LNHDA and SQIVND (reference sequence). This CDR3 has 14 residues. CDR3 in amino acids: CASQITGMDQPQHF. In DNA form, the CDR3 reads TGTGCCAGTCAAATTACAGGGATGGATCAGCCCCAGCATTTT.

The chain links TRBV6-6 to TRBJ1-1, with 7 positions matching TRBD1. Germline V gives CDR1 MNHNY, CDR2 SVGAGI (reference sequence). The length of the CDR3 is 15 residues. The J segment lost 2 bases and the V segment lost 5 bases, leaving 8 bases of the junction unmatched. DNA of the CDR3: TGTGCCAGCAGTAACCGGGACAGAGATAACACTGAAGCTTTCTTT. This codes for CASSNRDRDNTEAFF.

V and J are TRBV7-2 and TRBJ2-1; TRBD1 matches 9 bases. The CDR3 covers 15 residues. The V gene's germline CDR1 is SGHTA and CDR2 FQGNSA. The V segment lost 5 bases and the J segment 8 bases; nucleotides outside the gene matches: 10. The CDR3 sequence is CASSRNPGQGYEQFF. The CDR3 DNA reads as TGTGCCAGCAGCAGGAACCCGGGACAGGGCTATGAGCAGTTCTTC.

The CDR3 is CASSPHAGGAFF. The CDR3 DNA reads as TGTGCCAGCAGCCCCCACGCAGGAGGGGCTTTCTTT. This chain connects TRBV11-3 to TRBJ1-1; no clear D. Germline CDR1 SGHNT, CDR2 YENEEA. Trimming removed 5 bases from V and 11 bases from J, with 15 bases in between. This CDR3 comprises 12 residues.

The CDR3: CASSLYSYEQYF. CDR3 coding DNA: TGTGCCAGCAGCTTATACTCCTACGAGCAGTACTTC. The J gene is TRBJ2-7, the V gene TRBV7-9; D is uncertain. Deletions cut 2 bases from V and 0 bases from J, with 2 bases between. The CDR3 spans 12 residues. CDR1 SEHNR and CDR2 FQNEAQ come from the germline V gene (reference sequence).

This chain connects TRBV4-1 to TRBJ1-4; no clear D. The CDR3 consists of 16 residues. Trimming stripped 4 bases from V and 4 bases from J, with 16 bases between. From germline, CDR1 is MGHRA and CDR2 YSYEKL. The CDR3, as DNA: TGCGCCAGCAGCCTTCGAGCGGCGGGGAATAATGAAAAACTGTTTTTT. Its translation: CASSLRAAGNNEKLFF.

This sequence joins TRBV5-1 and TRBJ2-7, with unresolved D. V was trimmed by 4 bases and J by 3 bases, leaving 11 bases between them. The CDR3 sequence is 13 residues long. Germline V gives CDR1 SGHRS, CDR2 YFSETQ. As DNA, the CDR3 is TGCGCCAGCAGCCTGGACGGTATCTACGAGCAGTACTTC. Its translation is CASSLDGIYEQYF.

CDR3 DNA sequence: TGTGCCAGCAGCTTTTTCATGAACACTGAAGCTTTCTTT. Its protein product is CASSFFMNTEAFF. The chain has TRBV7-9 and TRBJ1-1; D is ambiguous. Germline V gene lookup returns CDR1 SEHNR and CDR2 FQNEAQ (reference sequence). The CDR3 length is 13 residues. V was shortened by 3 bases and J by 0 bases, with 5 bases between the two germline ends.

The chain is built from TRBV5-1 and TRBJ2-2; a weak D match, TRBD2 (6 bases). Germline CDR1 SGHRS, CDR2 YFSETQ. V lost 0 bases and J lost 4, with 13 bases in between. The CDR3 covers 16 residues. CDR3 coding DNA: TGCGCCAGCAGCTTGGCGGATGTCGGGGGCACCGGGGAGCTGTTTTTT. Amino acids: CASSLADVGGTGELFF. The variable domain in full, completed from reference TRBV5-1 and TRBJ2-2, reads KAGVTQTPRYLIKTRGQQVTLSCSPISGHRSVSWYQQTPGQGLQFLFEYFSETQRNKGNFPGRFSGRQFSNSRSEMNVSTLELGDSALYLCASSLADVGGTGELFFGEGSRLTVL.

This chain connects TRBV7-9 to TRBJ1-4; 9 nucleotides agree with TRBD1. V lost 1 base to trimming and J lost 0 bases; unmatched junction nucleotides: 9. The CDR3 loop spans 19 amino acids. CDR1 SEHNR and CDR2 FQNEAQ come from the germline V gene (reference sequence). The CDR3 DNA sequence: TGTGCCAGCAGCTTAGTTTTAGGGACAGGGTATGCAACTAATGAAAAACTGTTTTTT. Protein sequence: CASSLVLGTGYATNEKLFF.

The genes are TRBV5-8 and TRBJ2-7, with D possibly being TRBD1 (5 bases). The germline V and J ends were trimmed by 1 base and 3 bases, with 17 bases remaining between them. CDR1 is SGHTS and CDR2 is YDEGEE in the germline V gene. The CDR3 length is 16 residues. The CDR3 DNA is TGTGCCAGCAGCTTGTTGCTTTCAGGGCAGGGCTACGAGCAGTACTTC. This encodes CASSLLLSGQGYEQYF.

The V call is TRBV29-1, the J call TRBJ1-1; D gene uncertain. In germline, CDR1 is SQVTM, CDR2 ANQGSEA. Deletions cut 4 bases from V and 5 bases from J, with 8 bases between. This CDR3 has 11 residues. The DNA for the CDR3 is TGCAGCGTTGGGAGTGGGACTGAAGCTTTCTTT. Amino acid sequence: CSVGSGTEAFF.

The table lists this clone with a count of one. The chain couples TRBV5-1 to TRBJ2-2; 9 bases map to TRBD1. Germline V lookup: CDR1 SGHRS, CDR2 YFSETQ. CDR3 length: 14 amino acids. Trimming removed 2 bases from V and 6 bases from J; junction bases left unmatched: 2. CDR3: CASSFGTGPGELFF. CDR3 DNA: TGCGCCAGCAGCTTTGGGACAGGGCCCGGGGAGCTGTTTTTT.